This entry features one T cell receptor beta chain sequence. Its antigen is undetermined. The PCR used 60 Vbeta and 13 Jbeta primers. Assay: immunoSEQ multiplex PCR; the TCRdb copy retains only in-frame clones and omits some. The sample shows roughly 180,000 clones, about 9% of them seen only once. The data belong to a study of cytomegalovirus exposure and HLA in healthy donors. The wider study: Inside one of the first data releases sat about 91 million unique TCRs taken from HLA-typed donors. General study results and limits: Several V segments, TRBV6-2 and TRBV6-3 among them, could not be told apart and were dropped. Roughly uniform depth of sequencing across donors was assumed in presence/absence analyses. Specificity of a few CMV-associated chains for CMV antigens was verified in vitro.

The CDR3 length is 15 residues. The V gene lost 8 bases and the J gene lost 4 bases, with 20 bases spanning the gap. Germline assignment: CDR1 SNHLY and CDR2 FYNNEI. Sequenced material: PBMCs. The V gene is TRBV2, the J gene TRBJ1-2; perhaps TRBD1 as D (6 bases). The origin of this receptor is a woman aged 25 to 39 in good health and CMV-seropositive. CDR3 sequence reads: CASAETGRASYGYTF. The CDR3 nucleotides are TGTGCCAGCGCCGAGACAGGCAGGGCAAGCTATGGCTACACCTTC.